This T cell receptor (beta chain) was captured by sequencing in a study of blood T cell repertoires in COVID-19. Whole-study context: Collection of acute and convalescent COVID-19 samples took place in the United States, Italy and Spain. Nucleic acid was either cDNA or gDNA, and it came from T cells, B-cell-depleted T cells, or PBMCs.

As handled by the study authors: Estimated nucleated cell counts came from reference gene primer amplification. Assay: immunoSEQ multiplex PCR; the TCRdb copy retains only in-frame clones and omits some. V and J calls and clone size come straight from that table; D and trimming were deduced from the DNA. This table has about 24,000 clones, about 91% appearing once. V shed 2 bases and J shed 3 bases, with 9 bases lying between them. This CDR3 has 13 amino acids. The germline CDR1 and CDR2 sequences are GTSNPN and SVGIG (reference sequence). The TCR sequence derives from a human donor in a cohort sampled during active COVID-19. The rearrangement joins TRBV30 to TRBJ2-3, with D possibly TRBD1 on 6 matching bases. The sequenced sample was peripheral blood. The DNA of the CDR3 is TGTGCCTGGAGTCCCCAGGGGACAGATACGCAGTATTTT. Amino acid sequence: CAWSPQGTDTQYF. The full variable domain, in which reference TRBV30 and TRBJ2-3 provide the parts outside the CDR3, is SQTIHQWPATLVQPVGSPLSLECTVEGTSNPNLYWYRQAAGRGLQLLFYSVGIGQISSEVPQNLSASRPQDRQFILSSKKLLLSDSGFYLCAWSPQGTDTQYFGPGTRLTVL.